Here is one T cell receptor beta chain with its context. The CDR3 has 13 residues. Trimming removed 3 bases from V and 4 bases from J, with 12 bases in between. The germline V gene has CDR1 GTSNPN and CDR2 SVGIG (reference sequence). Using immunoSEQ multiplex PCR, the repertoire was profiled, and TCRdb retains in-frame clones only, with some absent. The sample has fewer than 300,000 clones; approximately 87% are singletons. The data derive from a study of blood T cell repertoires in COVID-19. The clonotype originates from a woman between 65 and 79 years old with active or convalescent COVID-19. The sample taken for sequencing was peripheral blood. V is TRBV30 and J is TRBJ1-1, with D possibly TRBD1 on 5 matching bases. CDR3 protein: CAWSGTGLTEAFF. DNA of the CDR3: TGTGCCTGGAGCGGGACGGGACTCACTGAAGCTTTCTTT.